This T cell receptor (beta chain) was profiled in a study of CD8 T cells in Susac syndrome. Random hexamers were used to reverse transcribe roughly 0.45 to 1 ug of RNA. TCRdb reanalysed the immunoSEQ multiplex PCR reads using MiXCR and keeps one entry per CDR3 protein. The sample lists approximately 200,000 distinct CDR3 sequences; 90% to 96% were seen once. Germline assignment: CDR1 SQVTM and CDR2 ANQGSEA. The CDR3 is 14 amino acids. The germline V and J ends were trimmed by 8 bases and 2 bases, with 17 bases remaining between them. Sequencing was done on a sample of CD4+ T cells from PBMCs. The rearrangement joins TRBV29-1 to TRBJ2-3; TRBD1 might be the D (6 bases). The clonotype originates from a human donor with multiple sclerosis. The DNA for the CDR3 is TGCAGCTCGATGGGGGCCTCCCTCACAGATACGCAGTATTTT. It encodes CSSMGASLTDTQYF.